The 18 T cell receptor beta chains below all came from one sample that was sequenced in a study of blood T cell repertoires in COVID-19. The table came from immunoSEQ multiplex PCR; TCRdb's copy has only in-frame clones and leaves some out. The table lists 150,000 or so clones, more than 70% of them singletons. The sample comprised PBMCs or T cells enriched from blood (not recorded which). The receptors shown here come from a man in his fifties or sixties who had recovered from COVID-19.

The chain combines TRBV19 with TRBJ1-1, with D possibly TRBD1 on 6 matching bases. This CDR3 contains 16 residues. Germline V lookup: CDR1 LNHDA, CDR2 SQIVND (reference sequence). Trimming removed 7 bases at V and 0 bases at J, with 18 bases between. CDR3 nucleotides: TGTGCCAGTAACGGTTACAGGGCGGGCATGAACACTGAAGCTTTCTTT. Its translation: CASNGYRAGMNTEAFF.

This chain joins TRBV19 and TRBJ1-5; a possible D gene is TRBD1 (5 bases). The V end lost 4 bases, the J end lost 0 bases, and 16 bases lay between the germline ends. The CDR3 consists of 17 residues. Germline CDR1 is LNHDA and CDR2 is SQIVND (reference sequence). The CDR3 DNA follows: TGTGCCAGTAGTAGACCCAGGGCTCCCGATAGCAATCAGCCCCAGCATTTT. This sequence encodes CASSRPRAPDSNQPQHF.

V usage is TRBV6-5 and J usage is TRBJ2-7; TRBD1 matches at 7 bases. The CDR3 has 15 residues. J gave up 1 base and V 11 bases, and 14 bases lay outside the gene matches. Germline CDR1 and CDR2: MNHEY and SVGAGI. CDR3 amino acids: CAGAKGRGLSYEQYF. Written as DNA, the CDR3 is TGTGCCGGAGCTAAAGGCAGGGGGTTATCCTACGAGCAGTACTTC.

The gene calls are TRBV7-2 and TRBJ1-5, with no clear D. Trimming removed 1 base at V and 7 bases at J, with 8 bases between. CDR1 is SGHTA, CDR2 FQGNSA, per germline. The CDR3 sequence is 13 residues long. The CDR3, as DNA: TGTGCCAGCAGCTTAGAACCACACCAGCCCCAGCATTTT. Amino acids: CASSLEPHQPQHF.

The chain links TRBV19 to TRBJ2-2; TRBD1 agrees at 8 bases. V was pared by 10 bases and J by 0 bases, with 4 bases of the junction left unmatched. CDR1 and CDR2 (germline): LNHDA, SQIVND (reference sequence). The CDR3 covers 14 residues. The CDR3: CAIRTGTNTGELFF. As DNA, the CDR3 is TGTGCCATTAGGACAGGGACGAACACCGGGGAGCTGTTTTTT.

This chain joins TRBV9 and TRBJ2-3, with 12 nucleotides matching TRBD2. This CDR3 has 17 residues. Germline values: CDR1 SGDLS, CDR2 YYNGEE. The J segment lost 4 bases and the V segment lost 4 bases, leaving 10 bases of the junction unmatched. The CDR3 nucleotides are TGTGCCAGCAGCCGTAAGACTAGCGGGAGTTTGGCAGATACGCAGTATTTT. Encoded protein: CASSRKTSGSLADTQYF.

This clone was seen repeatedly, ten times or more. This chain uses TRBV29-1 with TRBJ1-2, with D unclear. The CDR3 is 12 amino acids. Germline CDR1 reads SQVTM; CDR2 reads ANQGSEA. V was pared by 1 base and J by 7 bases, with 10 bases between. In nucleotides, the CDR3 is TGCAGCGTTGAAGCAGGATCACCTGGCTACACCTTC. Protein: CSVEAGSPGYTF.

The rearrangement uses TRBV3-1 (or the pseudogene TRBV3-2) and TRBJ2-5; a possible D gene is TRBD1 (5 bases). The CDR3 consists of 14 residues. V was pared by 0 bases and J by 7 bases, with 12 bases between. Germline CDR1 and CDR2: LGHDT and YNNKEL (reference sequence). The CDR3, as DNA: TGTGCCAGCAGCCAAGACAGGGAAAGGACGACCCAGTACTTC. Residues: CASSQDRERTTQYF.

The chain combines TRBV5-8 with TRBJ2-2, with a possible D match to TRBD2 (6 bases). Trimming cost V 0 bases and J 4 bases, with 10 bases left between them. CDR1 is SGHTS and CDR2 is YDEGEE in the germline V gene. CDR3 length: 15 residues. The CDR3 protein is CASSLVGRSTGELFF. The CDR3 DNA is TGTGCCAGCAGCTTGGTCGGGAGAAGCACCGGGGAGCTGTTTTTT.

In its sample, this clone was seen a few times. V is TRBV2 and J is TRBJ1-2; D is ambiguous. Trimming cost V 4 bases and J 6 bases, with 15 bases left between them. This CDR3 contains 14 residues. The germline V gene encodes CDR1 SNHLY and CDR2 FYNNEI. The CDR3 DNA sequence: TGTGCCAGCAGTGTGGTCCAGGCCTCGAATGGCTACACCTTC. It is translated as CASSVVQASNGYTF.

The chain is built from TRBV28 and TRBJ1-5, with a possible D match to TRBD1 (6 bases). This CDR3 is built from 12 residues. Germline values: CDR1 MDHEN, CDR2 SYDVKM. With 5 bases removed from V and 7 bases from J, the gap between germline ends came to 9 bases. Written as DNA, the CDR3 is TGTGCCAGCAGTAGGGGGGGGCAGCCCCAGCATTTT. It translates to CASSRGGQPQHF.

The chain is built from TRBV11-2 and TRBJ2-7; 13 nucleotides match TRBD2. Trimming removed 3 bases from V and 1 base from J; junction bases left unmatched: 0. CDR1 is SGHAT and CDR2 is FQNNGV in the germline V gene. This CDR3 contains 15 residues. CDR3 amino acids: CASSLGLAGSYEQYF. In DNA form, the CDR3 reads TGTGCCAGCAGCTTGGGACTAGCGGGATCCTACGAGCAGTACTTC.

The CDR3 sequence is CASSLGAGGEEKLFF. CDR3 nucleotides: TGTGCCAGCAGTTTAGGGGCAGGGGGCGAAGAAAAACTGTTTTTT. The chain carries TRBV28 and TRBJ1-4, with TRBD1 identical over 8 bases. Germline-derived CDR1 and CDR2 are MDHEN and SYDVKM. This CDR3 spans 15 amino acids. J lost 8 bases, V lost 2 bases, and 7 bases had no gene match.

V usage is TRBV7-2 and J usage is TRBJ2-3; TRBD1 agrees at 7 bases. With 4 bases clipped from V and 0 bases from J, the junction kept 7 bases outside the gene matches. CDR1 is SGHTA and CDR2 is FQGNSA in the germline V gene. This CDR3 is built from 16 residues. The CDR3, as DNA: TGTGCCAGCAGCTCTAGGCAGACAGGGAGCACAGATACGCAGTATTTT. Amino acids: CASSSRQTGSTDTQYF.

In this sample, this clone turned up once. This rearrangement joins TRBV7-9 to TRBJ2-3; the match to TRBD1 covers 10 bases. CDR3 length: 17 amino acids. The J segment lost 6 bases and the V segment lost 7 bases, leaving 16 bases of the junction unmatched. CDR1 is SEHNR and CDR2 is FQNEAQ in the germline V gene (reference sequence). In nucleotides, the CDR3 is TGTGCCAGCAACCCCCACCCCGGGACAGGGGCGAGGGATACGCAGTATTTT. Translated: CASNPHPGTGARDTQYF. Full variable domain (outside the CDR3, taken from reference TRBV7-9 and TRBJ2-3): DTGVSQNPRHKITKRGQNVTFRCDPISEHNRLYWYRQTLGQGPEFLTYFQNEAQLEKSRLLSDRFSAERPKGSFSTLEIQRTEQGDSAMYLCASNPHPGTGARDTQYFGPGTRLTVL.

The chain combines TRBV3-1 (or the pseudogene TRBV3-2) with TRBJ2-7; tentatively, D is TRBD2 (7 bases). The germline V gene has CDR1 LGHDT and CDR2 YNNKEL (reference sequence). The CDR3 is 15 amino acids. The V gene lost 0 bases and the J gene lost 7 bases, with 16 bases spanning the gap. CDR3 region: CASSQELGGAREQYF. The DNA of the CDR3 is TGTGCCAGCAGCCAAGAATTGGGGGGGGCACGGGAGCAGTACTTC.

The chain couples TRBV20-1 to TRBJ1-2, with unresolved D. The CDR3 runs 11 residues. V lost 4 bases to trimming and J lost 5 bases, with 8 bases between them. Germline loops: CDR1 DFQATT, CDR2 SNEGSKA (reference sequence). DNA of the CDR3: TGCAGTGCTAACTATGGGTATGGCTACACCTTC. Translation gives CSANYGYGYTF.

The chain couples TRBV6-6 to TRBJ2-1, with a possible D match to TRBD2 (6 bases). The CDR3 length is 16 residues. CDR1 and CDR2 (germline): MNHNY, SVGAGI (reference sequence). With 0 bases removed from V and 8 bases from J, the gap between germline ends came to 17 bases. CDR3 DNA sequence: TGTGCCAGCAGTTACTCAAAGCGGGTCAGGGCAGATGAGCAGTTCTTC. It is translated as CASSYSKRVRADEQFF.